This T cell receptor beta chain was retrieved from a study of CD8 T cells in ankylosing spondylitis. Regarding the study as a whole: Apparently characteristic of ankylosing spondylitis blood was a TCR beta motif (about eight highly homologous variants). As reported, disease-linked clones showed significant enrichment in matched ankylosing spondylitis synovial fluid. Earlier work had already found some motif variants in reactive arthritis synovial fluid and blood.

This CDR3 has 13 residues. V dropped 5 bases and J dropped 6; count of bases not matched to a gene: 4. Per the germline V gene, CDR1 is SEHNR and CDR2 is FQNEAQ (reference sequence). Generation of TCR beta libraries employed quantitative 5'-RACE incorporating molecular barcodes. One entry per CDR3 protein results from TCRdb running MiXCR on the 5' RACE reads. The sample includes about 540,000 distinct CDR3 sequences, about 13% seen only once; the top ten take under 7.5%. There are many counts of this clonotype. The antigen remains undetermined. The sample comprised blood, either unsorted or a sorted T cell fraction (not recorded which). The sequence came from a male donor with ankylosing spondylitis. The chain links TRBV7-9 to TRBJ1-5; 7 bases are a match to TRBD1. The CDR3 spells CASSPQGGQPQHF. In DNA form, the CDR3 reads TGTGCCAGCAGCCCTCAGGGGGGTCAGCCCCAGCATTTT.